This TCR beta chain was retrieved from a study of beta chain features in type 1 diabetes. Since all of the isolated RNA was reverse transcribed, expressed TCRB transcripts were what got sequenced. The assay was immunoSEQ multiplex PCR, and TCRdb's table has in-frame clones only and misses some. Among 970,000 or so clones, around a sixth were seen once, and the ten largest hold about 0.02%. There are a few counts of this clone. Germline V CDR1 and CDR2: SEHNR, FQNEAQ (reference sequence). The CDR3 loop spans 13 amino acids. The V gene lost 4 bases and the J gene lost 9 bases, with 13 bases spanning the gap.

The chain employs TRBV7-9 and TRBJ2-1, with D perhaps matching TRBD1 (5 bases). Sequenced sample: naive CD4+ T cells from blood. The TCR comes from a young woman in good health. CDR3 protein: CASSSRVRGEQFF. CDR3 bases: TGTGCCAGCAGCTCCAGGGTTAGGGGTGAGCAGTTCTTC.